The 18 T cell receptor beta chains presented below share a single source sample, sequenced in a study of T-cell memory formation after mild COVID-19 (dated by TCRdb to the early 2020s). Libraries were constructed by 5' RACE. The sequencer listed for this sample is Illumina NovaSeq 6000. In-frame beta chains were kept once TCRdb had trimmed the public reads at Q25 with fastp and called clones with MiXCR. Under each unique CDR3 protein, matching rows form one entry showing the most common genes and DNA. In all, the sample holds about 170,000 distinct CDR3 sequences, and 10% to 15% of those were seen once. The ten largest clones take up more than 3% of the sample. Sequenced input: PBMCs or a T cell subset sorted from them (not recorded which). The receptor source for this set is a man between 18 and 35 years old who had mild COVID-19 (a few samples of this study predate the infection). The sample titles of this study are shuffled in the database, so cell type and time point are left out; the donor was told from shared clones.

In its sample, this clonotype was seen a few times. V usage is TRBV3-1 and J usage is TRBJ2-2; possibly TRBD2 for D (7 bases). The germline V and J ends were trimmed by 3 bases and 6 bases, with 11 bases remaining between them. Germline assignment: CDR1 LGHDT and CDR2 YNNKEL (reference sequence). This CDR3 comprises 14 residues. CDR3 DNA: TGTGCCAGCAGCCAGGGGGGGGCCTCCGGGGAGCTGTTTTTT. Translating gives CASSQGGASGELFF.

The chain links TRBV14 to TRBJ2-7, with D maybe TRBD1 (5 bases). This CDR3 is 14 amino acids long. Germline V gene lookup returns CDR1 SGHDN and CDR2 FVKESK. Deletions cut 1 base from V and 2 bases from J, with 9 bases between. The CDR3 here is CASSQVWGTYEQYF. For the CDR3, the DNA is TGTGCCAGCAGCCAAGTATGGGGCACCTACGAGCAGTACTTC.

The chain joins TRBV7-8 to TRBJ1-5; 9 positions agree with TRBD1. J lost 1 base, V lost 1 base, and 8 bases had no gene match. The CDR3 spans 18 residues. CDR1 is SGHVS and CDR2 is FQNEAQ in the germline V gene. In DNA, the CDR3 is TGTGCCAGCAGCTTAGGGGACAGGGCCCTTGTGAGCAATCAGCCCCAGCATTTT. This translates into CASSLGDRALVSNQPQHF.

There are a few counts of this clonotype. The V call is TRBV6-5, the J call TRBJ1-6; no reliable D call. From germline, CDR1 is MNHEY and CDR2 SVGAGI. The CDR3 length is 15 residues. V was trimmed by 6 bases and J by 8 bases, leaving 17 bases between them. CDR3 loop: CASSRLEGLDSPLHF. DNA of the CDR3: TGTGCCAGCAGCCGACTGGAGGGTCTGGATTCACCCCTCCACTTT.

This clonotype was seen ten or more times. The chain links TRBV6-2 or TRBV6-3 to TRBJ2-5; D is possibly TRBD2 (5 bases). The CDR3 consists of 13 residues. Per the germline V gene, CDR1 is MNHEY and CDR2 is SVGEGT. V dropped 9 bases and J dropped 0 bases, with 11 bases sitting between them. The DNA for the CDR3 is TGTGCCAGTCTGGACTGGAACCAAGAGACCCAGTACTTC. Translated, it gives CASLDWNQETQYF.

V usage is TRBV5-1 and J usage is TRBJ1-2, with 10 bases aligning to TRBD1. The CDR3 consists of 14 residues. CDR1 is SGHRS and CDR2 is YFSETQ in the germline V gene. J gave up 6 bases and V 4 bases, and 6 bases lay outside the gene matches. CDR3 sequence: CASSRSGTGDGYTF. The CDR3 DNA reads TGCGCCAGCAGCAGGTCCGGGACAGGGGATGGCTACACCTTC.

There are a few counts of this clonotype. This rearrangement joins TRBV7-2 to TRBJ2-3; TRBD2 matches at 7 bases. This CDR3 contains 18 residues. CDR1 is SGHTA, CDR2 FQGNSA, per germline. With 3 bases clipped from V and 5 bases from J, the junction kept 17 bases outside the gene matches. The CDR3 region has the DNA TGTGCCAGCAGCTTCGTAGTTGGGGGGTTGGGAGGGCAAGATACGCAGTATTTT. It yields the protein CASSFVVGGLGGQDTQYF.

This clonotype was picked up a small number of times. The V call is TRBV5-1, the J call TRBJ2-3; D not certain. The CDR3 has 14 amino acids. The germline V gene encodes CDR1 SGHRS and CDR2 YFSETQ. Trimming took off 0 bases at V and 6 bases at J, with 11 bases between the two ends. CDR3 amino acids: CASSLASIADTQYF. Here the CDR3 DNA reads TGCGCCAGCAGCTTGGCGTCGATCGCGGATACGCAGTATTTT.

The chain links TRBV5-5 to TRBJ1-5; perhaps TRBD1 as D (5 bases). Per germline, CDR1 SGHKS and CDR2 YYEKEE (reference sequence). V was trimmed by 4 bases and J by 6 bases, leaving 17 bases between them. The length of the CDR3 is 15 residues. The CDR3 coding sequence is TGTGCCAGCAGCAGTATCGCCAGGGCCGGTCAGCCCCAGCATTTT. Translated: CASSSIARAGQPQHF.

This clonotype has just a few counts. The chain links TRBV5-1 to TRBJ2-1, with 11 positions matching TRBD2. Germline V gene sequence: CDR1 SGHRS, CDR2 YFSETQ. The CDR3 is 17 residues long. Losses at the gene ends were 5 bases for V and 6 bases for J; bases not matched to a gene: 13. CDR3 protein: CASSQLAGEPNGNEQFF. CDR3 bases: TGCGCCAGCAGTCAACTAGCGGGGGAACCGAACGGCAATGAGCAGTTCTTC.

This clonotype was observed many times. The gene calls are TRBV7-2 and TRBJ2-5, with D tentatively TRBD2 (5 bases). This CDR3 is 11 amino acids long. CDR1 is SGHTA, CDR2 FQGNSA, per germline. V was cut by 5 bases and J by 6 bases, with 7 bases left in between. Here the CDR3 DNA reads TGTGCCAGCAGCCAGCGGCAGACCCAGTACTTC. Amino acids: CASSQRQTQYF.

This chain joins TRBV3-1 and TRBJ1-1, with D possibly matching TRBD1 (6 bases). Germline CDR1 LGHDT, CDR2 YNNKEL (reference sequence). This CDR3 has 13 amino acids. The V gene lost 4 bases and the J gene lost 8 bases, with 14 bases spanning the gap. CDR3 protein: CASSPADTGEAFF. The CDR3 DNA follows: TGTGCCAGCAGCCCGGCGGATACAGGGGAAGCTTTCTTT.

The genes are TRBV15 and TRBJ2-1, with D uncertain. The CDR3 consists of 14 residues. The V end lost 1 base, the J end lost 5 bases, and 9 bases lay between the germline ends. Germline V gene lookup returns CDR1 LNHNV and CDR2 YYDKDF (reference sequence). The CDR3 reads CATSRGTANNEQFF. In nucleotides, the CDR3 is TGTGCCACCAGCAGAGGAACGGCGAACAATGAGCAGTTCTTC.

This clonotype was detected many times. In DNA, the CDR3 is TGTGCCAGCAGCCCCCGAGCGGGCAATGAGCAGTTCTTC. As protein: CASSPRAGNEQFF. The chain is built from TRBV6-6 and TRBJ2-1; D perhaps matches TRBD2 (6 bases). The V end was cut by 6 bases, the J end by 6 bases, with 12 bases between. The CDR3 is made up of 13 amino acids. Germline loops: CDR1 MNHNY, CDR2 SVGAGI (reference sequence).

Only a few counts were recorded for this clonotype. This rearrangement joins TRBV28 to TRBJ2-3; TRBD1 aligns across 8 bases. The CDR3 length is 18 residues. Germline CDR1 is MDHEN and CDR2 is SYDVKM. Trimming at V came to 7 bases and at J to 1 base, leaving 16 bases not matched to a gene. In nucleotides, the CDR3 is TGTGCCAGCAAGGCTCGACTCGGACAGGGAAAGGGCACAGATACGCAGTATTTT. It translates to CASKARLGQGKGTDTQYF.

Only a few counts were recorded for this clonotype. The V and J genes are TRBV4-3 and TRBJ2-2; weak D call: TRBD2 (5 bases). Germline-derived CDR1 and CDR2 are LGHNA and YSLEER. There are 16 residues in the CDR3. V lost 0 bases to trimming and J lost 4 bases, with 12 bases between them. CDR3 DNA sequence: TGCGCCAGCAGCCAAGAACCGGGGTCCTCCACCGGGGAGCTGTTTTTT. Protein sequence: CASSQEPGSSTGELFF.

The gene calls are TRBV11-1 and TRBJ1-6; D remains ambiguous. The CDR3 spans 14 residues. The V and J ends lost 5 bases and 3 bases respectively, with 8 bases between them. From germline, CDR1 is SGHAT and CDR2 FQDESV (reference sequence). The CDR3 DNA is TGTGCCAGCAGCGGCGACTACTATAATTCACCCCTCCACTTT. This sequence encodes CASSGDYYNSPLHF.

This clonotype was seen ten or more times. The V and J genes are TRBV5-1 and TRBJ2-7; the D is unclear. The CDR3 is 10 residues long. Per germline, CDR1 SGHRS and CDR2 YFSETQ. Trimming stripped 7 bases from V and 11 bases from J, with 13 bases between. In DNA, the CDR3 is TGCGCCAGCTTGCGAGTAGTGGAGTACGTC. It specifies CASLRVVEYV.